Listed below are T cell receptor beta chains from one sample, sequenced in a study of cytomegalovirus exposure and HLA in healthy donors. Data came from immunoSEQ multiplex PCR; TCRdb stores just in-frame clones and leaves some out. The specimen's table records more than 140,000 clones. Specimen: PBMCs. These receptors originate from a woman aged 18-30 years in good health and CMV-seronegative. Both conserved end residues are part of each CDR3. A D gene is named only where the DNA matches it firmly.

NA 16 TRBJ2-3 TRBV18 CASSPRPSGFADTQYF TGTGCCAGCTCACCACGGCCCAGCGGGTTCGCAGATACGCAGTATTTT
TRBD2 18 TRBJ2-2 TRBV4-3 CASSQDLLAGVETGELFF TGCGCCAGCAGCCAAGATCTGCTAGCGGGAGTAGAGACCGGGGAGCTGTTTTTT
NA 16 TRBJ2-1 TRBV6-4 CASSPAWGGGYNEQFF TGTGCCAGCAGTCCCGCTTGGGGAGGGGGGTACAATGAGCAGTTCTTC
TRBD1 16 TRBJ1-5 TRBV19 CASNADRVHSNQPQHF TGTGCCAGTAACGCGGACAGGGTCCATAGCAATCAGCCCCAGCATTTT
NA 15 TRBJ2-1 TRBV5-4 CASSRGGQARNEQFF TGTGCCAGCAGCAGGGGAGGACAGGCGCGCAATGAGCAGTTCTTC
TRBD1 17 TRBJ2-5 TRBV5-6 CASSPTSGTGIQETQYF TGTGCCAGCAGCCCAACCTCCGGGACAGGGATCCAAGAGACCCAGTACTTC
NA 13 TRBJ2-5 TRBV15 CATSWRPEETQYF TGTGCCACCAGCTGGCGGCCAGAGGAGACCCAGTACTTC
NA 13 TRBJ1-1 TRBV5-1 CASSPDTNTEAFF TGCGCCAGCAGCCCGGACACGAACACTGAAGCTTTCTTT
TRBD2 18 TRBJ2-3 TRBV5-4 CASTMGLAGGFRADTQYF TGTGCCAGCACCATGGGACTAGCGGGAGGATTTAGAGCAGATACGCAGTATTTT
TRBD2 15 TRBJ2-2 TRBV6-5 CASRRTSGAAGELFF TGTGCCAGCAGACGGACTAGCGGGGCAGCCGGGGAGCTGTTTTTT
NA 15 TRBJ2-2 TRBV4-2 CASSQRERDTGELFF TGTGCCAGCAGCCAACGGGAAAGGGACACCGGGGAGCTGTTTTTT
NA 15 TRBJ1-4 TRBV5-4 CASSLTGQSNEKLFF TGTGCCAGCAGCTTGACCGGACAGTCAAATGAAAAACTGTTTTTT
TRBD1 15 TRBJ1-2 TRBV5-1 CASSLGQGATYGYTF TGCGCCAGCAGCTTGGGGCAGGGGGCCACCTATGGCTACACCTTC
TRBD1 14 TRBJ2-2 TRBV29-1 CSVAGQVTGGELFF TGCAGCGTTGCGGGACAGGTTACGGGGGGGGAGCTGTTTTTT
NA 15 TRBJ1-5 TRBV10-3 CAISEDRYSNQPQHF TGTGCCATCAGTGAAGACAGGTATAGCAATCAGCCCCAGCATTTT